The source of this TCR beta chain is a study of blood T cell repertoires in COVID-19 (dated by TCRdb to the early 2020s). Some background on the complete study: Samples from collaborators originated in the United States, Italy and Spain and spanned both the acute and convalescent phases of COVID-19. The prospective study material was composed of cDNA or gDNA derived from T cells, B-cell-depleted T cells, or PBMCs. Deeply sampled blood TCRbeta repertoires from subjects exposed to, actively infected with, or recovered from COVID-19 were included in the dataset. The repertoires were made available in a free public database intended to serve as a resource for research on the immune response to SARS-CoV-2. Samples came from the ongoing ImmuneRACE study (first 160 participants) plus 1,254 subjects from 6 global collaborators. Where available, HLA class I and class II types were obtained from metadata supplied by the sample provider rather than from assay-based typing. The sample metadata nearly always contained a de-identified subject ID, COVID-19 status, age in years and sex.

The study at large found these results: Clinical and demographic metadata were provided uncurated, with the amount varying by source and participant.

The immunoSEQ Assay, a bias-controlled multiplex PCR, was used to amplify TCRbeta CDR3 regions from genomic DNA. As for the authors' bioinformatics: Within the assay, amplification of reference gene primers was used to estimate how many nucleated cells each sample contained. To quantify the absolute abundance of each unique TCRbeta CDR3 rearrangement, sequence reads were collapsed and filtered. Productive Simpson clonality was computed per sample as the square root of Simpson's diversity index over productive rearrangements. Not all clones reach the TCRdb copy of this immuneACCESS table, which keeps in-frame sequences only. Checked studies attribute under half of the gap to unresolved V genes and leave the rest unexplained. V and J calls and clone size are as listed in that table; D and trimming were resolved from the DNA. Recorded for this sample are about 400,000 clones; around 84% of them occurred a single time. The ten largest clones capture 2.5% to 3.5% of the sample.

About this clone itself: Its antigen is currently not known. Qualities for individual bases were not recorded, and no much larger clone is one base off.

Whole blood was collected in K2EDTA tubes by collaborating institutions according to the institutions' own protocols. For TCRbeta analysis, collaborator samples were shipped as frozen whole blood, as isolated PBMCs, or as DNA extracted from either sample type. From a lookup of the germline V gene, CDR1 and CDR2 are ENHRY and SYGVKD. There are 16 amino acids in the CDR3, from cysteine to phenylalanine inclusive. The retained sequence is limited to the CDR3, 48 bases, with the frame set at the first base. The V and J genes are TRBV10-3 and TRBJ1-1; 11 middle bases align to TRBD1. Sequences were obtained from peripheral blood. The clonotype originates from a human donor in a cohort sampled during active COVID-19. The CDR3 corresponds to CATKSGTGGVDTEAFF. The nucleotide sequence reads as follows: TGTGCAACGAAGTCCGGGACAGGGGGGGTGGACACTGAAGCTTTCTTT.